This T cell receptor (beta chain) stems from a study of Graves' ophthalmopathy and Graves' hyperthyroidism. As for the study in general: The study drew peripheral blood at initial diagnosis, before any treatment. Study results and caveats: Blood also contained most of the expanded thyroid clonotypes above 0.001 frequency.

Being free of ophthalmopathy for 18 months of follow-up defined stable hyperthyroidism. Hyperthyroidism was new, under 2 months, in patients aged 18 to 65. This clonotype showed up many times. Its antigen is still unknown. The CDR3 is 15 amino acids. Trimming took off 0 bases at V and 1 base at J, with 9 bases between the two ends. Germline CDR1 and CDR2: MNHEY and SVGAGI. From RNA, the CDR3 regions of TCR beta chains were amplified and sequenced. HTBI primers primed a first-round RT-PCR, and a second-round multiplex PCR followed. TCRdb analysed the multiplex PCR reads with MiXCR anew, one entry per CDR3 protein. The table records 500,000 to 700,000 distinct CDR3 sequences, around a fifth of them present only once.

Sequencing was carried out using peripheral blood. The V gene is TRBV6-5, the J gene TRBJ1-1; D remains unclear. This TCR was recovered from a woman under 30 with stable Graves' hyperthyroidism. Some clones in this sample may be carry-over from other donors' samples. The CDR3 sequence is CASSYSAGRNTEAFF. CDR3 bases: TGTGCCAGCAGTTACTCGGCCGGGAGGAACACTGAAGCTTTCTTT.